The 15 T cell receptor beta chains reported below all come from one sample, sequenced in a study of CD8 T cells in Susac syndrome. The RNA, about 0.5 to 1 ug, was put through reverse transcription using random hexamers. Each CDR3 protein gets one entry after TCRdb re-called the immunoSEQ multiplex PCR reads with MiXCR. The sample holds 150,000 to 180,000 distinct CDR3 sequences; approximately 93% are singletons and the top ten take just over 0.2%. The sequencing sample was made of CD8+ T cells from PBMCs. The receptors derive from a human donor with multiple sclerosis.

This clonotype came up a few times. This chain joins TRBV7-9 and TRBJ2-1, with D hard to call. The germline V and J ends were trimmed by 5 bases and 3 bases, with 5 bases remaining between them. Germline loops: CDR1 SEHNR, CDR2 FQNEAQ (reference sequence). The CDR3 is made up of 12 amino acids. CDR3 sequence (DNA): TGTGCCAGCAGCCCCGACTACAATGAGCAGTTCTTC. Residues: CASSPDYNEQFF.

The count of this clonotype is one. The rearrangement joins TRBV19 to TRBJ1-5; D is possibly TRBD1 (5 bases). The CDR3 is 14 amino acids. Germline lookup yields CDR1 LNHDA and CDR2 SQIVND (reference sequence). Between the trimmed V and J ends, which lost 7 bases and 7 bases, there was a span of 17 bases. The CDR3 is CASTLTDRGQPQHF. The CDR3 bases are TGTGCCAGTACCCTAACCGATAGGGGACAGCCCCAGCATTTT.

The chain links TRBV29-1 to TRBJ1-1; 8 bases map to TRBD1. With 6 bases clipped from V and 7 bases from J, the junction kept 7 bases outside the gene matches. The CDR3 runs to 12 residues. Germline loops: CDR1 SQVTM, CDR2 ANQGSEA. Here the CDR3 DNA reads TGCAGCGTCCCCAGGACAGGGAGTGAAGCTTTCTTT. Translated: CSVPRTGSEAFF.

V and J are TRBV13 and TRBJ1-2, with D possibly TRBD1 on 5 matching bases. The CDR3 totals 13 residues. V shed 2 bases and J shed 8 bases, with 12 bases lying between them. In germline, CDR1 is PRHDT, CDR2 FYEKMQ (reference sequence). In DNA form, the CDR3 reads TGTGCCAGCAGCTTACAGGGTCGTCAGGGCTACACCTTC. Amino acids: CASSLQGRQGYTF.

The chain carries TRBV6-5 and TRBJ2-5, with TRBD1 identical over 9 bases. CDR1 and CDR2 (germline): MNHEY, SVGAGI. Trimming cost V 6 bases and J 5 bases; bases outside gene matches: 10. The CDR3 spans 15 residues. The CDR3 sequence is CASRPSPGTGETQYF. CDR3 sequence (DNA): TGTGCCAGCAGACCATCCCCCGGGACAGGGGAGACCCAGTACTTC.

This clonotype was picked up one time. The chain is built from TRBV2 and TRBJ1-6; D unresolved. Germline CDR1 reads SNHLY; CDR2 reads FYNNEI. The CDR3 is 12 amino acids. V was shortened by 9 bases and J by 15 bases, with 18 bases between the two germline ends. The CDR3 region is CASRARNGYLHF. The CDR3 nucleotides read TGTGCCAGTAGGGCCCGGAACGGGTACCTCCACTTT.

The gene calls are TRBV9 and TRBJ1-2, with D maybe TRBD1 (5 bases). V lost 3 bases and J lost 1, with 13 bases in between. This CDR3 is 15 amino acids long. Germline V lookup: CDR1 SGDLS, CDR2 YYNGEE. The CDR3 DNA reads TGTGCCAGCAGCGAGTCGGGGGGTATTAACTATGGCTACACCTTC. It translates to CASSESGGINYGYTF.

This chain joins TRBV9 and TRBJ2-1; TRBD1 or TRBD2 may be the D gene (5 bases each). Germline V CDR1 and CDR2: SGDLS, YYNGEE. The CDR3 is made up of 14 amino acids. Deletions cut 2 bases from V and 4 bases from J, with 10 bases between. Here the CDR3 reads CASSVGRGYNEQFF. For the CDR3, the DNA is TGTGCCAGCAGCGTGGGACGGGGTTACAATGAGCAGTTCTTC.

The chain employs TRBV9 and TRBJ1-3; the D gene is possibly TRBD1 (5 bases). CDR3 size: 16 residues. With 0 bases removed from V and 0 bases from J, the gap between germline ends came to 10 bases. Looked up from germline, CDR1 is SGDLS and CDR2 is YYNGEE. CDR3 nucleotide sequence: TGTGCCAGCAGCGTAGGGGCAGGGACCTCTGGAAACACCATATATTTT. It codes for CASSVGAGTSGNTIYF.

The V and J genes are TRBV18 and TRBJ1-2; D not certain. Germline CDR1 reads KGHSH; CDR2 reads LQKENI. The V end lost 7 bases, the J end lost 2 bases, and 14 bases lay between the germline ends. The CDR3 runs to 14 residues. This chain's CDR3 is CASYSGLKNYGYTF. The CDR3 coding sequence is TGTGCCAGCTATTCTGGGCTCAAGAACTATGGCTACACCTTC.

This sequence joins TRBV20-1 and TRBJ2-7; D may be TRBD1 (6 bases). Germline CDR1 reads DFQATT; CDR2 reads SNEGSKA (reference sequence). CDR3 size: 13 residues. Trimming left V 1 base short and J 3 bases short, with 10 bases between. The CDR3 DNA sequence: TGCAGTGCTAGAGGCGGACAGCGCTACGAGCAGTACTTC. This codes for CSARGGQRYEQYF.

In its sample, this clonotype was seen a few times. The V call is TRBV9, the J call TRBJ2-7, with 7 bases identical to TRBD1. CDR3 length: 14 amino acids. The ends lost 1 base at V and 3 bases at J; junction bases unmatched: 4. The V gene's germline CDR1 is SGDLS and CDR2 YYNGEE. DNA of the CDR3: TGTGCCAGCAGCGTATCAGGGGGTAGCTACGAGCAGTACTTC. It encodes CASSVSGGSYEQYF. Complete variable domain (other parts from reference TRBV9 and TRBJ2-7): DSGVTQTPKHLITATGQRVTLRCSPRSGDLSVYWYQQSLDQGLQFLIQYYNGEERAKGNILERFSAQQFPDLHSELNLSSLELGDSALYFCASSVSGGSYEQYFGPGTRLTVT.

The chain is built from TRBV5-4 and TRBJ2-3; 10 bases are shared with TRBD2. Germline V gives CDR1 SGHNT, CDR2 YYREEE (reference sequence). The CDR3 covers 15 residues. V shed 7 bases, J shed 3 bases, and the junction held 8 bases outside the gene matches. The CDR3 protein is CASAVLAGATDTQYF. The CDR3 coding sequence is TGTGCCAGCGCCGTCCTAGCGGGGGCTACAGATACGCAGTATTTT.

This chain uses TRBV6-5 with TRBJ2-7; possible D gene TRBD2, 5 bases. V was clipped by 1 base and J by 4 bases, with 8 bases between them. Germline V CDR1 and CDR2: MNHEY, SVGAGI. The CDR3 is 13 residues long. The CDR3 reads CASSYYEGYEQYF. In DNA, the CDR3 is TGTGCCAGCAGTTACTACGAGGGATACGAGCAGTACTTC.

Here the CDR3 reads CSVARDGEPQHF. For the CDR3, the DNA is TGCAGCGTTGCCCGGGACGGAGAGCCCCAGCATTTT. The chain has TRBV29-1 and TRBJ1-5; D perhaps matches TRBD1 (5 bases). The CDR3 runs 12 residues. V gave up 4 bases and J gave up 8 bases, with 12 bases separating them. The germline V gene encodes CDR1 SQVTM and CDR2 ANQGSEA.